A single sample is the source of the 18 T cell receptor beta chains below, sequenced in a study of T cells in narcolepsy. Some clones are missing from TCRdb's copy, which holds only in-frame ones; the method was immunoSEQ multiplex PCR. The repertoire consists of some 32,000 clones, with 78% occurring once and the leading ten covering 1.2%. Sequences were obtained from CD45RA- memory CD4+ T cells from PBMCs. These receptors were collected from a human donor with narcolepsy.

This clone was seen only once. The chain uses TRBV5-1 and TRBJ2-3, with 9 nucleotides matching TRBD1. The CDR3 spans 14 residues. The germline CDR1 and CDR2 sequences are SGHRS and YFSETQ. The V and J ends lost 5 bases and 5 bases, in that order; junction bases with no gene match: 6. As DNA, the CDR3 is TGCGCCAGCAGAAGGACAGGGGAGGGAGATACGCAGTATTTT. Its protein is CASRRTGEGDTQYF.

J is TRBJ1-2 and V is TRBV28; D gene uncertain. V was shortened by 6 bases and J by 0 bases, with 17 bases between the two germline ends. Germline V gene data show CDR1 as MDHEN and CDR2 as SYDVKM. The CDR3 totals 16 residues. CDR3 nucleotide sequence: TGTGCCAGCAGCACCACCGACGGACTCGCTAACTATGGCTACACCTTC. Translation gives CASSTTDGLANYGYTF.

J is TRBJ2-7 and V is TRBV9; D may match TRBD1 or TRBD2 (5 bases each). The CDR3 contains 17 residues. The V gene's germline CDR1 is SGDLS and CDR2 YYNGEE. V lost 4 bases, J lost 3 bases, and 23 bases lay in between. The CDR3 spells CASSLRAGSLGIYEQYF. CDR3 sequence (DNA): TGTGCCAGCAGCCTCAGGGCAGGGAGCCTAGGAATCTACGAGCAGTACTTC. Full variable domain (rest looked up from reference TRBV9 and TRBJ2-7): DSGVTQTPKHLITATGQRVTLRCSPRSGDLSVYWYQQSLDQGLQFLIQYYNGEERAKGNILERFSAQQFPDLHSELNLSSLELGDSALYFCASSLRAGSLGIYEQYFGPGTRLTVT.

The chain joins TRBV18 to TRBJ1-3, with 11 nucleotides matching TRBD1. Germline V CDR1 and CDR2: KGHSH, LQKENI. This CDR3 contains 16 residues. The ends lost 5 bases at V and 1 base at J; junction bases unmatched: 4. Here the CDR3 DNA reads TGTGCCAGCTCAGCTGGACAGGGGGCTTCTGGAAACACCATATATTTT. Translation gives CASSAGQGASGNTIYF.

The rearrangement links TRBV18 to TRBJ2-7, with D uncertain. This CDR3 has 13 residues. Trimming left V 6 bases short and J 7 bases short, with 16 bases between. Germline V CDR1 and CDR2: KGHSH, LQKENI. DNA of the CDR3: TGTGCCAGCTCCATGGTGGAGTTTGGTGAGCAGTACTTC. Protein: CASSMVEFGEQYF.

The chain uses TRBV6-5 and TRBJ1-1, with D maybe TRBD1 (5 bases). CDR1 and CDR2 from the germline V gene are MNHEY and SVGAGI. CDR3 size: 14 residues. V lost 2 bases and J 1 base, leaving 8 bases between the germline ends. CDR3: CASSYGGANTEAFF. CDR3 DNA: TGTGCCAGCAGTTACGGCGGGGCGAACACTGAAGCTTTCTTT.

The gene calls are TRBV5-1 and TRBJ1-6; D may be TRBD1 (5 bases). V lost 0 bases and J 7 bases, leaving 14 bases between the germline ends. This CDR3 spans 16 amino acids. Germline lookup yields CDR1 SGHRS and CDR2 YFSETQ. CDR3 loop: CASSLEGGVGNSPLHF. The CDR3 nucleotides read TGCGCCAGCAGCTTGGAGGGAGGGGTGGGAAATTCACCCCTCCACTTT.

Here the CDR3 DNA reads TGTGCCAGTAGCCGACAGGGGGCGCGGGAGACCCAGTACTTC. Its translation: CASSRQGARETQYF. V is TRBV19 and J is TRBJ2-5, with 10 bases identical to TRBD1. Per the germline V gene, CDR1 is LNHDA and CDR2 is SQIVND (reference sequence). Trimming cost V 6 bases and J 5 bases; bases outside gene matches: 6. CDR3 length equals 14 residues. The full variable domain, in which reference TRBV19 and TRBJ2-5 provide the parts outside the CDR3, is DGGITQSPKYLFRKEGQNVTLSCEQNLNHDAMYWYRQDPGQGLRLIYYSQIVNDFQKGDIAEGYSVSREKKESFPLTVTSAQKNPTAFYLCASSRQGARETQYFGPGTRLLVL.

The V call is TRBV6-6, the J call TRBJ1-1; 9 positions match TRBD1. Germline V gene sequence: CDR1 MNHNY, CDR2 SVGAGI (reference sequence). This CDR3 contains 15 residues. V dropped 2 bases and J dropped 5; count of bases not matched to a gene: 6. The CDR3 region has the DNA TGTGCCAGCAGTTACGCCCCGGACAGGGGAACTGAAGCTTTCTTT. It encodes CASSYAPDRGTEAFF.

V gene TRBV2 combines with J gene TRBJ2-3; the D gene is possibly TRBD2 (6 bases). The CDR3 is 18 amino acids. CDR1 SNHLY and CDR2 FYNNEI come from the germline V gene. V was pared by 6 bases and J by 0 bases, with 22 bases between. CDR3 bases: TGTGCCAGCAGGGACGGGACTCAACATTACGCTAGCACAGATACGCAGTATTTT. This encodes CASRDGTQHYASTDTQYF.

This clone rates as medium-sized. The chain joins TRBV2 to TRBJ2-7, with 7 bases lining up with TRBD1. The CDR3 spans 13 residues. Germline trimming cut 4 bases from V and 3 bases from J; bases unmatched to any gene: 3. Per the germline V gene, CDR1 is SNHLY and CDR2 is FYNNEI. The CDR3 DNA reads as TGTGCCAGCAGTGGGTACAGGGGCTACGAGCAGTACTTC. Amino acids: CASSGYRGYEQYF.

This rearrangement joins TRBV5-1 to TRBJ1-4, with 7 bases fitting TRBD1. Germline V lookup: CDR1 SGHRS, CDR2 YFSETQ. This CDR3 contains 14 residues. Trimming removed 3 bases from V and 7 bases from J; junction bases left unmatched: 6. The CDR3 here is CASSSAGTAEKLFF. The CDR3 nucleotides read TGCGCCAGCAGCTCAGCCGGGACAGCTGAAAAACTGTTTTTT.

V and J are TRBV30 and TRBJ2-7; D remains ambiguous. The length of the CDR3 is 12 residues. Germline loops: CDR1 GTSNPN, CDR2 SVGIG (reference sequence). Trimming left V 4 bases short and J 3 bases short, with 10 bases between. The CDR3 protein is CAWKGPVYEQYF. The CDR3 nucleotides are TGTGCCTGGAAAGGGCCAGTCTACGAGCAGTACTTC.

The chain joins TRBV5-6 to TRBJ2-1; D gene ambiguous. Deletions cut 2 bases from V and 4 bases from J, with 10 bases between. The V gene's germline CDR1 is SGHDT and CDR2 YYEEEE. This CDR3 comprises 14 residues. CDR3: CASSLTRLYNEQFF. The CDR3 DNA reads TGTGCCAGCAGCTTAACACGGCTTTACAATGAGCAGTTCTTC.

The chain uses TRBV7-9 and TRBJ2-6; D uncertain. The CDR3 has 15 amino acids. Germline CDR1 reads SEHNR; CDR2 reads FQNEAQ (reference sequence). V was cut by 3 bases and J by 0 bases, with 6 bases left in between. The CDR3 reads CASSFQISGANVLTF. The CDR3 DNA follows: TGTGCCAGCAGCTTTCAAATCTCTGGGGCCAACGTCCTGACTTTC.

As regards this clone: The junction and the germline gene differ at one end; a read error may be behind it. This sequence joins TRBV7-7 and TRBJ2-2; D is ambiguous. Looked up from germline, CDR1 is SSHAT and CDR2 is FNYEAQ (reference sequence). The length of the CDR3 is 15 residues. CDR3: CASSLGPGATGELFF. CDR3 DNA sequence: TGTGCTAGCAGCTTAGGTCCAGGAGCCACCGGGGAGCTGTTTTTT.

The chain recombines TRBV19 with TRBJ1-4; possibly TRBD1 for D (5 bases). Germline CDR1 and CDR2: LNHDA and SQIVND (reference sequence). CDR3 size: 14 residues. V shed 4 bases and J shed 10 bases, with 16 bases lying between them. In DNA, the CDR3 is TGTGCCAGTAGTAAAGTAGGGGCAAGTGTAAAACTGTTTTTT. Protein product: CASSKVGASVKLFF.

The chain is built from TRBV2 and TRBJ2-1, with 15 bases matching TRBD2. Germline lookup yields CDR1 SNHLY and CDR2 FYNNEI. The CDR3 is made up of 16 amino acids. V lost 6 bases, J lost 3 bases, and 3 bases stayed unmatched. Written as DNA, the CDR3 is TGTGCCAGCAGGGGGACTAGCGGGGGGCACTACAATGAGCAGTTCTTC. Amino acids: CASRGTSGGHYNEQFF.